These 10 T cell receptor beta chains came from one sample sequenced in a study of T cells in Graves' hyperthyroidism and ophthalmopathy. From RNA transcripts, TCR beta CDR3 regions were amplified. The study used the HTBI primer set for a first-round RT-PCR of the TCR CDR3. From the multiplex PCR reads, TCRdb called clonotypes with MiXCR, one entry per CDR3 protein. This table holds under 350,000 distinct CDR3 sequences, approximately 22% found once. Sequencing input: blood. The receptors stem from a woman in her 50s with Graves' hyperthyroidism.

This clonotype was seen repeatedly, ten times or more. The gene calls are TRBV12-3 or TRBV12-4 and TRBJ1-5; D not resolved. The CDR3 is 15 amino acids. Trimming pared 1 base from V and 1 base from J, leaving 8 bases between. The CDR3: CASSLVGNSNQPQHF. The CDR3 DNA reads TGTGCCAGCAGTTTAGTGGGGAACAGCAATCAGCCCCAGCATTTT.

The table lists this clonotype with many counts. The V gene is TRBV24-1, the J gene TRBJ2-3, with 8 bases aligning to TRBD2. J was trimmed by 0 bases and V by 7 bases; bases with no gene match: 2. The CDR3 extends over 14 amino acids. Germline V gene data show CDR1 as KGHDR and CDR2 as SFDVKD. CDR3 bases: TGTGCCACCAGCGCGGGGGGCAGCACAGATACGCAGTATTTT. It codes for CATSAGGSTDTQYF.

CDR3 sequence: CASSLFPQWGNEQFF. The DNA for the CDR3 is TGTGCCAGCAGTTTGTTTCCTCAGTGGGGCAATGAGCAGTTCTTC. The rearrangement uses TRBV27 and TRBJ2-1; unclear D gene. Germline-derived CDR1 and CDR2 are MNHEY and SMNVEV (reference sequence). CDR3 length: 15 residues. Deletions cut 3 bases from V and 6 bases from J, with 15 bases between.

The V and J genes are TRBV28 and TRBJ1-2; a weak D match, TRBD1 (5 bases). CDR3 size: 13 residues. Trimming pared 8 bases from V and 5 bases from J, leaving 15 bases between. Germline-derived CDR1 and CDR2 are MDHEN and SYDVKM. CDR3 amino acids: CASFMGRNYGYTF. CDR3 coding DNA: TGTGCCAGCTTTATGGGACGGAATTATGGCTACACCTTC.

Only a few counts were recorded for this clonotype. J is TRBJ2-3 and V is TRBV3-1; D possibly matches TRBD1 or TRBD2 (5 bases each). The ends were cut back, 1 base at V and 7 bases at J, with 15 bases in the middle. Per the germline V gene, CDR1 is LGHDT and CDR2 is YNNKEL (reference sequence). The CDR3 consists of 15 residues. In DNA form, the CDR3 reads TGTGCCAGCAGCCAAGGACCGGGACCCCAATATACGCAGTATTTT. Its translation: CASSQGPGPQYTQYF.

This sequence joins TRBV9 and TRBJ2-4; possible D gene TRBD2, 5 bases. Germline V gene data show CDR1 as SGDLS and CDR2 as YYNGEE. The CDR3 extends over 13 amino acids. V gave up 2 bases and J gave up 8 bases, with 11 bases separating them. The CDR3 is CASSVRGFDIQYF. In nucleotides, the CDR3 is TGTGCCAGCAGCGTTCGAGGGTTCGACATTCAGTACTTC.

The rearrangement uses TRBV30 and TRBJ1-2; the D gene is possibly TRBD1 (5 bases). The CDR3 runs to 14 residues. V dropped 0 bases and J dropped 8 bases, with 16 bases sitting between them. Germline assignment: CDR1 GTSNPN and CDR2 SVGIG (reference sequence). The CDR3 loop is CAWSVRSWGSGYTF. The CDR3 DNA reads as TGTGCCTGGAGTGTTAGATCGTGGGGGAGCGGCTACACCTTC.

For this clonotype: A junction boundary mismatches the germline segment, possibly from a read error. The chain employs TRBV2 and TRBJ1-5; no firm D call. Germline V gene data show CDR1 as SNHLY and CDR2 as FYNNEI. The CDR3 spans 15 residues. The CDR3 protein is CAGSEDIYSNQPQHF. CDR3 in DNA: TGTGCCGGCAGTGAAGACATATATAGCAATCAGCCCCAGCATTTT.

The chain joins TRBV6-5 to TRBJ1-1, with D possibly being TRBD1 (5 bases). Trimming took 0 bases from V and 4 from J, leaving 15 bases between them. The germline V gene encodes CDR1 MNHEY and CDR2 SVGAGI. This CDR3 has 16 residues. CDR3 nucleotide sequence: TGTGCCAGCAGTTACTCCCGGGCGGGGGGTTCCACTGAAGCTTTCTTT. Its protein is CASSYSRAGGSTEAFF.

This clonotype was observed at least ten times. V gene TRBV5-1 combines with J gene TRBJ2-3; D remains ambiguous. The CDR3 runs 15 residues. CDR1 is SGHRS, CDR2 YFSETQ, per germline. The V gene lost 0 bases and the J gene lost 0 bases, with 8 bases spanning the gap. Here the CDR3 DNA reads TGCGCCAGCAGCTTGGACGGATCTAGCACAGATACGCAGTATTTT. Translating gives CASSLDGSSTDTQYF.